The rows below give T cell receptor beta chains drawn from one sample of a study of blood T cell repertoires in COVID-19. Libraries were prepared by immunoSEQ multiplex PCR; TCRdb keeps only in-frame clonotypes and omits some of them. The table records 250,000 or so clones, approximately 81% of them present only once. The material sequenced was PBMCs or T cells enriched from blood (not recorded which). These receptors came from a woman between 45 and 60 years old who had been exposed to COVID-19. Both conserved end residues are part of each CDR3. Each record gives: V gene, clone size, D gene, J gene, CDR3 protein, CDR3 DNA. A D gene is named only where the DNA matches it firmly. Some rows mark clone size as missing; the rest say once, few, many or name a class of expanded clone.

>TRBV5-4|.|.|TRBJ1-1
CASSLGGGGNTEAFF
TGTGCCAGCAGCTTGGGCGGGGGAGGGAACACTGAAGCTTTCTTT
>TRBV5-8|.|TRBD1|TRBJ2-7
CASGRPGQGVYEQYF
TGTGCCAGCGGGCGACCGGGACAGGGGGTCTACGAGCAGTACTTC
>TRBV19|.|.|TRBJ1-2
CATQGNGYTF
TGTGCCACACAGGGAAATGGCTACACCTTC
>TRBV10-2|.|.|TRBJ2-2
CATQGTANTGELFF
TGCGCCACCCAGGGTACCGCGAACACCGGGGAGCTGTTTTTT
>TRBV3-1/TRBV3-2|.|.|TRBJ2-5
CASSQGGAQETQYF
TGTGCCAGCAGCCAAGGGGGCGCACAGGAGACCCAGTACTTC
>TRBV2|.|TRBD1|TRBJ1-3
CASSGQGTAGNTIYF
TGTGCCAGCAGCGGGCAAGGGACAGCTGGAAACACCATATATTTT
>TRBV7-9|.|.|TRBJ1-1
CASSLSQNTEAFF
TGTGCCAGCAGCCTTTCACAGAACACTGAAGCTTTCTTT
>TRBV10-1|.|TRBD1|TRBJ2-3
CASSEGQGTDTQYF
TGCGCCAGCAGTGAGGGACAGGGGACAGATACGCAGTATTTT
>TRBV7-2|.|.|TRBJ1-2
CASSLDSAAYGYTF
TGTGCCAGCAGCCTGGACTCAGCAGCATATGGCTACACCTTC
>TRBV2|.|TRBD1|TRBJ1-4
CAIRDRALNEKLFF
TGTGCCATCCGGGACAGGGCCCTCAATGAAAAACTGTTTTTT
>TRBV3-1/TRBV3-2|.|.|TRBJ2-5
CASSHSGETQYF
TGTGCCAGCAGCCATTCAGGAGAGACCCAGTACTTC
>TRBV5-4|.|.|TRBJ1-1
CASSLPGRVGDTEAFF
TGTGCCAGCAGCTTGCCGGGTCGTGTAGGGGACACTGAAGCTTTCTTT
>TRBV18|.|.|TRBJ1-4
CASSLDSPATNEKLFF
TGTGCCAGCTCACTTGACAGCCCCGCAACTAATGAAAAACTGTTTTTT
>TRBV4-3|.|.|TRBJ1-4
CASSQEARANEKLFF
TGCGCCAGCAGCCAAGAAGCGCGGGCTAATGAAAAACTGTTTTTT
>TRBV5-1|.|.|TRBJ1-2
CASSFGTTNYGYTF
TGCGCCAGCAGCTTTGGCACGACTAACTATGGCTACACCTTC
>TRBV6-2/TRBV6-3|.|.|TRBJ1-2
CASSYSRLGGGGYTF
TGTGCCAGCAGTTACTCGAGGTTGGGAGGCGGAGGCTACACCTTC
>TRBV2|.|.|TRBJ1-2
CASTYYDGGSNTF
TGTGCCAGCACTTACTACGATGGGGGGTCGAACACCTTC
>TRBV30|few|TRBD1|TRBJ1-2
CAWKRDRATNYGYTF
TGTGCCTGGAAGAGGGACAGGGCGACTAACTATGGCTACACCTTC
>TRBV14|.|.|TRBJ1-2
CASSLLPGYGYTF
TGTGCCAGCAGCCTTCTACCCGGGTATGGCTACACCTTC
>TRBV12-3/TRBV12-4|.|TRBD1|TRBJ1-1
CASALQGGTEAFF
TGTGCCAGCGCTCTACAGGGGGGGACTGAAGCTTTCTTT